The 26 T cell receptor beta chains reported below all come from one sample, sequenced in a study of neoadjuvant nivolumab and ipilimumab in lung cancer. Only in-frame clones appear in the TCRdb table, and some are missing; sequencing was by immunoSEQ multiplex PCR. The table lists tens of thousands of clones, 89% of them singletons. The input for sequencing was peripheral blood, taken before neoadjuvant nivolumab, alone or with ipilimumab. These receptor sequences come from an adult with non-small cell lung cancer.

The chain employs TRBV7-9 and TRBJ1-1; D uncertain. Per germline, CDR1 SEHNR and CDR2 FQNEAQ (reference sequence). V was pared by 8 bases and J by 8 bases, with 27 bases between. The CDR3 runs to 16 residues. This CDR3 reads CASGLQSKGIQGEAFF. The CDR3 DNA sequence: TGTGCCAGCGGATTACAAAGCAAAGGAATCCAAGGCGAAGCTTTCTTT.

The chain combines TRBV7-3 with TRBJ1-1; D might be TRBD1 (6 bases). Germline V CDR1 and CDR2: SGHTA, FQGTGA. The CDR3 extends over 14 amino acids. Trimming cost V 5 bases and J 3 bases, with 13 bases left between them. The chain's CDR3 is CASSPQGVDTEAFF. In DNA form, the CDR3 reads TGTGCCAGCAGCCCACAGGGCGTGGACACTGAAGCTTTCTTT.

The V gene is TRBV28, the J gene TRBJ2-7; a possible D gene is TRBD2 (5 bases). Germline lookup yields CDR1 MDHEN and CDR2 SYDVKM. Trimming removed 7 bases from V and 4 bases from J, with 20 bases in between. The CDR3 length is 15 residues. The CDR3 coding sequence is TGTGCCAGCACGGGGAGCGACCCGTGGGGATACGAGCAGTACTTC. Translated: CASTGSDPWGYEQYF. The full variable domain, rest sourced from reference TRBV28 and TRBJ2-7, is DVKVTQSSRYLVKRTGEKVFLECVQDMDHENMFWYRQDPGLGLRLIYFSYDVKMKEKGDIPEGYSVSREKKERFSLILESASTNQTSMYLCASTGSDPWGYEQYFGPGTRLTVT.

The CDR3 coding sequence is TGTGCCAGCAGCCAAACTCTAGAGAATATAATCGTCCTAGCCAAAAACATTCAGTACTTC. Its protein is CASSQTLENIIVLAKNIQYF. This rearrangement joins TRBV4-2 to TRBJ2-4, with D unclear. Per the germline V gene, CDR1 is LGHNA and CDR2 is YNFKEQ. The CDR3 has 20 amino acids. V shed 2 bases and J shed 0 bases, with 23 bases lying between them.

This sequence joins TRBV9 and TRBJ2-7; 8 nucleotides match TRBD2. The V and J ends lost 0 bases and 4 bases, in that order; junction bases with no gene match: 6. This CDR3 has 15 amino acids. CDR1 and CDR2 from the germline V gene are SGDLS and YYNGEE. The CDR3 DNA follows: TGTGCCAGCAGCGTAGGGGCGGGAGGACATTACGAGCAGTACTTC. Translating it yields CASSVGAGGHYEQYF.

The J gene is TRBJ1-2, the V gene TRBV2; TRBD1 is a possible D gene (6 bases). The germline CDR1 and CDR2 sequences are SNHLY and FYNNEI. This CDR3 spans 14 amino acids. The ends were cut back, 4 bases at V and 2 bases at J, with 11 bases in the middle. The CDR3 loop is CASSALTGNYGYTF. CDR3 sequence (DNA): TGTGCCAGCAGTGCGTTAACAGGGAACTATGGCTACACCTTC.

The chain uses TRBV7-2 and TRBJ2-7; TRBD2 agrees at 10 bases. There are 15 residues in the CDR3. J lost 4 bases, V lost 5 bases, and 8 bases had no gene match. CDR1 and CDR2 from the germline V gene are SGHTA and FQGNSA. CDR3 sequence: CASSLSSGRGYEQYF. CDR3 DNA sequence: TGTGCCAGCAGCCTATCTAGCGGGAGAGGTTACGAGCAGTACTTC. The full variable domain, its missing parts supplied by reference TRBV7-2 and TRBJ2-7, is GAGVSQSPSNKVTEKGKDVELRCDPISGHTALYWYRQSLGQGLEFLIYFQGNSAPDKSGLPSDRFSAERTGGSVSTLTIQRTQQEDSAVYLCASSLSSGRGYEQYFGPGTRLTVT.

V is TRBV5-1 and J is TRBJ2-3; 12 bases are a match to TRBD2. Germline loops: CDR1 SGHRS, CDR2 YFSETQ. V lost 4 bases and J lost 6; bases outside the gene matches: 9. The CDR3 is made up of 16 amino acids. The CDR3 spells CASSPFLAGGGDTQYF. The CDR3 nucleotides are TGCGCCAGCAGCCCGTTCCTAGCGGGAGGGGGTGATACGCAGTATTTT.

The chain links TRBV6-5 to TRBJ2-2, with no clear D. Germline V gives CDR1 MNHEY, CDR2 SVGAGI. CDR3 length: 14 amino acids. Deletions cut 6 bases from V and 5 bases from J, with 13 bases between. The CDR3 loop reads CASSLREVTGELFF. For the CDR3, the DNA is TGTGCCAGCAGCCTTAGGGAAGTAACCGGGGAGCTGTTTTTT.

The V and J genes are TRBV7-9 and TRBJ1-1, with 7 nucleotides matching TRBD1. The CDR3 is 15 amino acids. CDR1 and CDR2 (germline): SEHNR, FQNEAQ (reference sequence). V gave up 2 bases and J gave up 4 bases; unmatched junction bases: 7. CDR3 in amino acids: CASSLQGGGGTEAFF. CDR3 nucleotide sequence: TGTGCCAGCAGCTTACAGGGGGGAGGGGGCACTGAAGCTTTCTTT.

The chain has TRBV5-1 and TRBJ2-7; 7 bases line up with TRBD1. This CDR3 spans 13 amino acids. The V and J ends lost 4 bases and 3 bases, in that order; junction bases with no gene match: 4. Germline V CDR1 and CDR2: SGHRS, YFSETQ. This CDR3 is CASSRGQFYEQYF. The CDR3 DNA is TGCGCCAGCAGCAGGGGACAGTTCTACGAGCAGTACTTC.

Written as DNA, the CDR3 is TGTGCCATCAGTGAGCCCCCGGTTACAGATACGCAGTATTTT. It yields the protein CAISEPPVTDTQYF. V is TRBV10-3 and J is TRBJ2-3; D ambiguous. V lost 2 bases and J 3 bases, leaving 9 bases between the germline ends. CDR1 and CDR2 (germline): ENHRY, SYGVKD. The CDR3 has 14 amino acids.

DNA of the CDR3: TGTGCCAGCAGCTCCTCGCCGACAGGGCTAGGGACAGATACGCAGTATTTT. Amino acid sequence: CASSSSPTGLGTDTQYF. V and J are TRBV7-2 and TRBJ2-3; 7 bases fit TRBD1. The J segment lost 3 bases and the V segment lost 4 bases, leaving 13 bases of the junction unmatched. Germline CDR1 and CDR2: SGHTA and FQGNSA. This CDR3 spans 17 amino acids.

This CDR3 is CASSRDSGQETQYF. Here the CDR3 DNA reads TGTGCCAGCAGCCGGGACTCAGGACAAGAGACCCAGTACTTC. The rearrangement joins TRBV2 to TRBJ2-5, with D maybe TRBD2 (6 bases). Germline V gives CDR1 SNHLY, CDR2 FYNNEI. CDR3 size: 14 residues. Trimming took 6 bases from V and 2 from J, leaving 13 bases between them. Full variable domain (rest looked up from reference TRBV2 and TRBJ2-5): EPEVTQTPSHQVTQMGQEVILRCVPISNHLYFYWYRQILGQKVEFLVSFYNNEISEKSEIFDDQFSVERPDGSNFTLKIRSTKLEDSAMYFCASSRDSGQETQYFGPGTRLLVL.

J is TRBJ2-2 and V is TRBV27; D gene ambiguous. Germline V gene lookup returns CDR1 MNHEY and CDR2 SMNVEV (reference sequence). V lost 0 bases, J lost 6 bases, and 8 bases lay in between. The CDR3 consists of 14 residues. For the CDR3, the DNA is TGTGCCAGCAGTTTATCCGGAGTGCCCGGGGAGCTGTTTTTT. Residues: CASSLSGVPGELFF.

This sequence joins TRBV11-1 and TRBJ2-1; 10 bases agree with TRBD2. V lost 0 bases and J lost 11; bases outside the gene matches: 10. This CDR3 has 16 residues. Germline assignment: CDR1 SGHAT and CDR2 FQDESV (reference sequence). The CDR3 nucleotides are TGTGCCAGCAGCTTAGCGCTAACTAGCGGGAAGGGAAAGCAGTTCTTC. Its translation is CASSLALTSGKGKQFF.

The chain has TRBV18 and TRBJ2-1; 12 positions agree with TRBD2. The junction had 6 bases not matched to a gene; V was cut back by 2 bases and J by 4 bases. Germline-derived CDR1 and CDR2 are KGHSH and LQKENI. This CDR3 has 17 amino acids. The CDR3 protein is CASSPSSGRARYNEQFF. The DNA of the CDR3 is TGTGCCAGCTCACCATCTAGCGGGAGGGCACGATACAATGAGCAGTTCTTC.

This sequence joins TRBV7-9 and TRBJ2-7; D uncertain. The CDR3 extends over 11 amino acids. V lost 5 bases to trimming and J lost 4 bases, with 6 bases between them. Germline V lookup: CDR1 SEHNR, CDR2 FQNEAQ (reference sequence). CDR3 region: CASSPNYEQYF. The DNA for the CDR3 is TGTGCCAGCAGCCCTAATTACGAGCAGTACTTC.

CDR3 protein: CASSYFGTQYF. In DNA form, the CDR3 reads TGTGCCAGCAGTTACTTTGGTACGCAGTATTTT. The rearrangement links TRBV6-5 to TRBJ2-3; D call uncertain. CDR1 is MNHEY and CDR2 is SVGAGI in the germline V gene. Trimming took 1 base from V and 8 from J, leaving 4 bases between them. The CDR3 spans 11 residues.

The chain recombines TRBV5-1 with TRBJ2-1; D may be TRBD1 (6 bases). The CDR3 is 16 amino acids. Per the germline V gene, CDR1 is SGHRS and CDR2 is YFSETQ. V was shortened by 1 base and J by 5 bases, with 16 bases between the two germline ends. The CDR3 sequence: CASSLSGTFRDNEQFF. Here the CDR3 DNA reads TGCGCCAGCAGCTTGTCCGGGACATTCCGGGACAATGAGCAGTTCTTC. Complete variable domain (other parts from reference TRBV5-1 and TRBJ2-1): KAGVTQTPRYLIKTRGQQVTLSCSPISGHRSVSWYQQTPGQGLQFLFEYFSETQRNKGNFPGRFSGRQFSNSRSEMNVSTLELGDSALYLCASSLSGTFRDNEQFFGPGTRLTVL.

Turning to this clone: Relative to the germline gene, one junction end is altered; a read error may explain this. DNA for the CDR3: TGTGCCAGCAGTTCCCCGGGACACCAGAACTCCGGGGAGCTGTTTTTT. Encoded protein: CASSSPGHQNSGELFF. The rearrangement links TRBV6-5 to TRBJ2-2; D perhaps matches TRBD1 (6 bases). Germline V CDR1 and CDR2: MNHEY, SVGAGI. CDR3 length: 16 residues.

CDR3 in amino acids: CASSLSNSDTQYF. The CDR3 nucleotides are TGTGCCAGCAGCTTGTCGAACTCGGATACGCAGTATTTT. The rearrangement uses TRBV5-5 and TRBJ2-3; D gene unclear. V was cut by 1 base and J by 6 bases, with 9 bases left in between. From germline, CDR1 is SGHKS and CDR2 YYEKEE (reference sequence). The CDR3 totals 13 residues. The full variable domain, rest sourced from reference TRBV5-5 and TRBJ2-3, is DAGVTQSPTHLIKTRGQQVTLRCSPISGHKSVSWYQQVLGQGPQFIFQYYEKEERGRGNFPDRFSARQFPNYSSELNVNALLLGDSALYLCASSLSNSDTQYFGPGTRLTVL.

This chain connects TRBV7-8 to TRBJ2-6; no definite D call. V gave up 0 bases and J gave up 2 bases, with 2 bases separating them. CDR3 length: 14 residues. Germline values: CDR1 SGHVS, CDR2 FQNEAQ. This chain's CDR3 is CASSLATGANVLTF. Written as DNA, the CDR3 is TGTGCCAGCAGCTTAGCCACTGGGGCCAACGTCCTGACTTTC. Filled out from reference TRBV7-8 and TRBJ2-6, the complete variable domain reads GAGVSQSPRYKVAKRGQDVALRCDPISGHVSLFWYQQALGQGPEFLTYFQNEAQLDKSGLPSDRFFAERPEGSVSTLKIQRTQQEDSAVYLCASSLATGANVLTFGAGSRLTVL.

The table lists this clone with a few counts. The CDR3 sequence is CASINTFNTEAFF. The DNA of the CDR3 is TGTGCCAGCATTAACACATTCAACACTGAAGCTTTCTTT. The chain joins TRBV6-5 to TRBJ1-1; D remains ambiguous. V lost 7 bases, J lost 2 bases, and 11 bases lay in between. This CDR3 has 13 amino acids. Germline V gene sequence: CDR1 MNHEY, CDR2 SVGAGI.

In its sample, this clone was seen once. Here the CDR3 reads CASSFRGGKNEQFF. The CDR3 nucleotides read TGTGCCAGCAGCTTCAGGGGGGGAAAGAATGAGCAGTTCTTC. The chain combines TRBV5-6 with TRBJ2-1; either TRBD1 or TRBD2 may supply D (7 bases each). The CDR3 has 14 residues. Germline CDR1 is SGHDT and CDR2 is YYEEEE. The V and J ends lost 2 bases and 7 bases respectively, with 13 bases between them.

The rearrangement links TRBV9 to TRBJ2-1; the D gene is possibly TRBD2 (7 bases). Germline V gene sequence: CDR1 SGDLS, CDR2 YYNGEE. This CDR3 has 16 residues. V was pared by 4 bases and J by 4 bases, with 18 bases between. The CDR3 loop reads CASSPRGEGTYNEQFF. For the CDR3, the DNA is TGTGCCAGCAGCCCAAGGGGGGAGGGCACATACAATGAGCAGTTCTTC.